This TCR beta chain was obtained from a study of blood T cells in healthy people across ages (dated by TCRdb to between 2014 and 2017). Study-wide context: Template switching captured roughly one uniquely barcoded TCR beta cDNA molecule per two T cells in model experiments. The donors were divided into four age groups: young (average around 17 years), middle-aged (about 39), aged (under 70) and long-lived (roughly 88). The study analyzed two additional independent replicas of 1 million unique cDNA reads from the same blood draw for two donors, one aged 18 to 29 and one aged 80 or older. Using deep sequencing normalized with unique cDNA molecular identifiers, the study measured how TCR beta repertoire diversity changes with age.

The investigation overall reported the following: Total diversity estimates from one million sequenced T cells were considered lower bounds and underestimates. As age increased, observed TCR beta diversity per million T cells dropped in a roughly linear way, and a significant reduction was already evident by age 40. Donor CMV infection status was unknown, potentially confounding age-related changes in expanded clonotypes. Compared with the aged group, the long-lived group had more naive CD4+ T cells, fewer expanded clones and increased TCR diversity, suggesting age selection. Conclusive comparison of naive and antigen-experienced compartments was prevented by the profiling of bulk unsorted PBMCs. There was a strong correlation between observed TCR beta diversity and the percentage of naive T cells measured by flow cytometry.

The CDR3, cysteine through phenylalanine, is 15 amino acids long. Left in the record is the CDR3 DNA by itself, 45 bases read in frame from the first base. Compared with germline, V lacks 3 bases and J lacks 3 bases; bases without a gene match: 2. The 35 to 40 donors, aged roughly 6 to 90 years, were systemically healthy Caucasian individuals from Russia. Each donor gave roughly 11 milliliters of peripheral blood, drawn into EDTA-treated Vacutainer tubes. Ficoll-Paque density-gradient centrifugation was used to isolate PBMCs, with at least 6.5 million obtained per sample. Trizol reagent was used to extract total RNA from the PBMCs, yielding at least 6 micrograms per sample. For every donor, an aliquot of PBMCs went through flow cytometry to measure the percentages of naive CD45RAhigh/CD27high T cells. The library was prepared using 5' RACE. Instrument on record: Illumina HiSeq 2500. A second PCR of about 6 to 11 cycles was performed with a sample-barcoded 5' primer and a J-beta primer mix. A unique molecular identifier was introduced onto each TCR beta cDNA molecule by a template-switch 5' adaptor carrying 12 random nucleotides. Each sample yielded at least 2.5 million CDR3-containing paired-end reads. All of the RNA was converted into first-strand cDNA using the Mint cDNA synthesis kit, with a TRBC-specific oligonucleotide serving as the primer. All cDNA was treated with uracil-DNA glycosylase and then went through a first 18-cycle PCR with the universal primers M1SS and BC2_uni_R. Processing in the source paper ran as follows. Normalization of each sample was performed by random selection of 1 million high-quality reads, each carrying a distinct molecular identifier. Reads with shared molecular identifiers were discarded instead of being binned into consensus sequences. MiTCR, run with a Q25 quality threshold and the strictest error-elimination algorithm, handled CDR3 identification, clonotype clustering and error correction. Lower-bound total TCR beta diversity was estimated with a nonparametric unseen species model using Euler transformation. The public sequencing data were trimmed at Q25 with fastp and processed into clonotypes with MiXCR by TCRdb, which kept only in-frame beta chains. All rows with the same CDR3 protein become a single entry with the most common DNA and genes. It is TCRdb's table, rather than the study itself, that gives the V and J calls and clone size. This sample has some 1,000,000 distinct CDR3 sequences in its table, and around 27% of those were observed once. Of the sample, 0.65% to 0.75% is held by the ten largest clones.

Comment on this clonotype: The antigen it binds to is not known. Per-base quality was not reported, and no clone a single base away is much larger than it.

The data were also submitted as part of a second study, on T cells of mothers and their children. The second paper states: Nine systemically healthy Caucasian individuals, comprising three mothers and their six children, were included as donors. cDNA synthesis used all of the extracted RNA, with approximately 1.4 ug of RNA in each 15 ul reaction. In the second PCR, sample barcodes and 2-4 random nucleotides were introduced via the M1S primer. More than 9 million TCR beta CDR3 reads were obtained from each mother, and roughly 3 million reads were obtained from each child. TCR recombination output is similarly shaped by thymic selection in related and unrelated pairs, with a minor effect exerted by inherited differences. Normalized repertoire overlap was always found to be slightly, but never significantly, higher in related mother-child pairs than in unrelated mother-child pairs. No persistent microchimeric T cell clones were found, with a detection sensitivity of approximately 100 clones per million clonotypes. Deep NGS was used in the study to compare the TCR beta repertoires of mothers and children and to look for features that separate related mother-child pairs from unrelated individuals. Mothers averaged 40 +/- 4 years of age and children averaged around 11 +/- 4 years. After adapter ligation was performed with NEBNext reagents, the libraries were sequenced on an Illumina HiSeq 2000 with 100+100 nt paired-end reads. To avoid cross-contamination, the mother libraries and the child libraries were prepared a month apart and sequenced in separate runs. Each donor had between roughly 450,000 and 2,100,000 distinct TCR beta clonotypes identified. Naive TCR beta clonotypes were estimated from low-frequency clonotypes matched to each donor's FACS-determined naive share, without sorting.

The receptor was derived from a girl under 10 years old in good health. Sequencing was performed on blood. Recombination connected TRBV12-3 or TRBV12-4 to TRBJ2-6; 7 junctional bases match TRBD2. The CDR3: CASSFGGFGANVLTF. The base sequence is TGTGCCAGCAGTTTCGGGGGGTTTGGGGCCAACGTCCTGACTTTC.